The 9 T cell receptor beta chains given below trace back to one sample, sequenced in a study of cytomegalovirus exposure and HLA in healthy donors. PCR primers comprised 60 Vbeta and 13 Jbeta primers. Generated by immunoSEQ multiplex PCR, the TCRdb table keeps only in-frame clones and is missing some. The data hold 200,000 to 250,000 clones, with around 85% observed a single time. Input material: PBMCs. The receptors come from a human donor in good health.

The J gene is TRBJ1-6, the V gene TRBV7-2; unclear D gene. The V gene lost 0 bases and the J gene lost 9 bases, with 9 bases spanning the gap. Germline V gives CDR1 SGHTA, CDR2 FQGNSA. The CDR3 length is 14 residues. The CDR3 loop reads CASSLARSISPLHF. The CDR3 DNA sequence: TGTGCCAGCAGCTTAGCCAGGTCCATTTCACCCCTCCACTTT.

The chain carries TRBV5-1 and TRBJ1-1; D may be TRBD1 (5 bases). CDR1 and CDR2 from the germline V gene are SGHRS and YFSETQ. V lost 4 bases to trimming and J lost 1 base, with 11 bases between them. This CDR3 is built from 14 residues. CDR3 amino acids: CASSVRQRNTEAFF. The CDR3 DNA is TGCGCCAGCAGCGTTCGACAGCGGAACACTGAAGCTTTCTTT.

The rearrangement links TRBV5-4 to TRBJ2-3; D unresolved. Per germline, CDR1 SGHNT and CDR2 YYREEE (reference sequence). The length of the CDR3 is 11 residues. V was shortened by 3 bases and J by 6 bases, with 5 bases between the two germline ends. The CDR3 protein is CASSSGDTQYF. CDR3 coding DNA: TGTGCCAGCAGCTCCGGGGATACGCAGTATTTT.

The chain couples TRBV5-1 to TRBJ2-1; 7 bases are shared with TRBD1. Germline assignment: CDR1 SGHRS and CDR2 YFSETQ. The V gene end was trimmed by 2 bases and the J gene end by 5 bases; junction bases not matched to a gene: 1. This CDR3 spans 13 amino acids. The chain's CDR3 is CASSFQGDNEQFF. CDR3 DNA sequence: TGCGCCAGCAGCTTCCAGGGGGACAATGAGCAGTTCTTC.

This rearrangement joins TRBV29-1 to TRBJ2-5, with 10 bases lining up with TRBD1. Germline CDR1 reads SQVTM; CDR2 reads ANQGSEA. The CDR3 length is 15 residues. Trimming took 6 bases from V and 4 from J; bases not matched to a gene: 11. The DNA of the CDR3 is TGCAGCGTGGGATCTACCGGGACAGGGGTAGAGACCCAGTACTTC. This translates into CSVGSTGTGVETQYF.

This chain uses TRBV6-1 with TRBJ2-2; 14 bases line up with TRBD2. The germline gives CDR1 MNHNS, CDR2 SASEGT. This CDR3 comprises 17 residues. V dropped 5 bases and J dropped 2; count of bases not matched to a gene: 4. The CDR3 reads CASSKGLAGGNTGELFF. The CDR3 bases are TGTGCCAGCAGTAAAGGACTAGCGGGAGGAAACACCGGGGAGCTGTTTTTT.

The V call is TRBV6-1, the J call TRBJ2-7; 7 bases line up with TRBD1. Germline-derived CDR1 and CDR2 are MNHNS and SASEGT. This CDR3 contains 13 residues. The trim removed 5 bases at V and 0 bases at J, leaving 1 base unmatched. The CDR3 sequence: CASSSGGSYEQYF. The CDR3 DNA sequence: TGTGCCAGCAGTTCAGGGGGCTCCTACGAGCAGTACTTC.

This chain links TRBV5-8 with TRBJ2-7; no reliable D call. The germline CDR1 and CDR2 sequences are SGHTS and YDEGEE. Deletions cut 1 base from V and 4 bases from J, with 15 bases between. The CDR3 runs 15 residues. This CDR3 is CASSLSGAPSYEQYF. CDR3 DNA sequence: TGTGCCAGCAGCTTGTCCGGAGCCCCGAGTTACGAGCAGTACTTC.

For the CDR3, the DNA is TGTGCCAGCAGCTTGAGGACAGGGAAAAATACGCAGTATTTT. Its protein is CASSLRTGKNTQYF. The chain combines TRBV5-6 with TRBJ2-3, with 8 bases aligning to TRBD1. Trimming at V came to 1 base and at J to 7 bases, leaving 5 bases not matched to a gene. The CDR3 covers 14 residues. In germline, CDR1 is SGHDT, CDR2 YYEEEE.